This entry lists 21 T cell receptor beta chains sequenced from one sample in a study of blood T cell repertoires in COVID-19. The repertoire was sequenced with immunoSEQ multiplex PCR; TCRdb's copy has only in-frame clones and lacks some. This sample has some 210,000 clones, with roughly 86% found just once. The sequenced material came from PBMCs or T cells enriched from blood (not recorded which). These receptors originate from a man between 18 and 35 years old with acute COVID-19.

The CDR3 sequence: CASSLAEGSSYEQYF. Written as DNA, the CDR3 is TGTGCCAGCAGCTTAGCGGAGGGGAGCTCCTACGAGCAGTACTTC. V and J are TRBV7-2 and TRBJ2-7; D possibly corresponds to TRBD2 (6 bases). The CDR3 has 15 residues. V lost 0 bases to trimming and J lost 0 bases, with 9 bases between them. Per the germline V gene, CDR1 is SGHTA and CDR2 is FQGNSA.

V is TRBV11-2 and J is TRBJ1-3; 10 bases line up with TRBD1. The germline V gene encodes CDR1 SGHAT and CDR2 FQNNGV. This CDR3 has 16 amino acids. Trimming took 3 bases from V and 5 from J; bases not matched to a gene: 7. The CDR3 is CASSFPGTGVRNTIYF. The CDR3 nucleotides read TGTGCCAGCAGCTTCCCCGGGACAGGGGTACGAAACACCATATATTTT.

The rearrangement uses TRBV5-5 and TRBJ2-1; TRBD2 agrees at 7 bases. There are 16 residues in the CDR3. V dropped 4 bases and J dropped 0; count of bases not matched to a gene: 7. The germline V gene encodes CDR1 SGHKS and CDR2 YYEKEE (reference sequence). As DNA, the CDR3 is TGTGCCAGCAGCGCCCCATTAGCGGGCTCCTACAATGAGCAGTTCTTC. It specifies CASSAPLAGSYNEQFF.

This chain links TRBV12-3 or TRBV12-4 with TRBJ2-7; D is perhaps TRBD1 (5 bases). This CDR3 has 13 residues. Trimming cost V 3 bases and J 2 bases, with 8 bases left between them. The CDR3 DNA reads TGTGCCAGCAGTTTCGACAGAACCTACGAGCAGTACTTC. Translated: CASSFDRTYEQYF.

This clone was detected once. The rearrangement joins TRBV24-1 to TRBJ1-1, with D possibly TRBD1 on 5 matching bases. There are 13 residues in the CDR3. Per the germline V gene, CDR1 is KGHDR and CDR2 is SFDVKD. The V end lost 9 bases, the J end lost 13 bases, and 23 bases lay between the germline ends. CDR3: CATDRSVRVGGFF. The CDR3 coding sequence is TGTGCCACCGACCGATCTGTCAGGGTAGGTGGTTTCTTT.

In this sample, this clone turned up once. CDR3: CASSESGAGPPRGALHF. The CDR3 region has the DNA TGCGCCAGCAGTGAGTCGGGAGCAGGGCCGCCGCGGGGGGCCCTCCACTTT. The genes are TRBV10-2 and TRBJ1-6, with a possible D match to TRBD1 (5 bases). V was clipped by 0 bases and J by 14 bases, with 23 bases between them. From germline, CDR1 is WSHSY and CDR2 SAAADI. The CDR3 runs 17 residues.

V and J are TRBV4-2 and TRBJ1-1; TRBD1 agrees at 7 bases. Germline V gene lookup returns CDR1 LGHNA and CDR2 YNFKEQ. This CDR3 comprises 14 residues. V trimming: 3 bases; J trimming: 0 bases; junction bases outside the gene matches: 1. CDR3 DNA sequence: TGTGCCAGCAGCCAGGGACAGCTGAACACTGAAGCTTTCTTT. It specifies CASSQGQLNTEAFF.

The CDR3 bases are TGTGCCAGCAGAGCCACAGATCAGCCCCAGCATTTT. Its protein product is CASRATDQPQHF. The rearrangement joins TRBV2 to TRBJ1-5; no clear D. Trimming pared 6 bases from V and 5 bases from J, leaving 8 bases between. Per germline, CDR1 SNHLY and CDR2 FYNNEI. The CDR3 sequence is 12 residues long.

This chain links TRBV7-2 with TRBJ2-4, with a weak D call TRBD1 (5 bases). Germline V gives CDR1 SGHTA, CDR2 FQGNSA. Trimming took off 4 bases at V and 3 bases at J, with 13 bases between the two ends. CDR3 length: 15 amino acids. The CDR3 nucleotides are TGTGCCAGCAGCTCGGAAGGGGTGGTCAAAAACATTCAGTACTTC. Translation gives CASSSEGVVKNIQYF.

The chain recombines TRBV28 with TRBJ1-2; D is unresolved. Trimming left V 6 bases short and J 0 bases short, with 14 bases between. This CDR3 contains 15 residues. Germline V gene sequence: CDR1 MDHEN, CDR2 SYDVKM. This CDR3 reads CASSPPQVANYGYTF. The CDR3 DNA reads TGTGCCAGCAGCCCCCCTCAGGTAGCTAACTATGGCTACACCTTC.

This chain uses TRBV6-1 with TRBJ2-3; TRBD1 might be the D (5 bases). CDR1 MNHNS and CDR2 SASEGT come from the germline V gene. The CDR3 extends over 14 amino acids. Trimming stripped 2 bases from V and 3 bases from J, with 9 bases between. The CDR3: CASSETRVTDTQYF. For the CDR3, the DNA is TGTGCCAGCAGTGAAACCAGGGTGACAGATACGCAGTATTTT.

The chain is built from TRBV7-8 and TRBJ1-5; 10 nucleotides align to TRBD1. The V segment lost 2 bases and the J segment 4 bases; nucleotides outside the gene matches: 2. The CDR3 is made up of 15 amino acids. Per the germline V gene, CDR1 is SGHVS and CDR2 is FQNEAQ. The CDR3: CASSLWGQGNQPQHF. CDR3 DNA: TGTGCCAGCAGCTTATGGGGACAGGGGAATCAGCCCCAGCATTTT.

This chain joins TRBV6-5 and TRBJ1-5; D ambiguous. This CDR3 comprises 12 residues. V was clipped by 2 bases and J by 9 bases, with 8 bases between them. Germline CDR1 MNHEY, CDR2 SVGAGI. The CDR3 reads CASSYPSGPQHF. For the CDR3, the DNA is TGTGCCAGCAGTTACCCCTCAGGGCCCCAGCATTTT.

The CDR3 is CATSRGVGLAGVVQFF. CDR3 DNA sequence: TGTGCCACCAGCAGAGGGGTAGGACTAGCGGGAGTAGTTCAGTTCTTC. J is TRBJ2-1 and V is TRBV15, with TRBD2 identical over 13 bases. The CDR3 contains 16 residues. CDR1 and CDR2 (germline): LNHNV, YYDKDF (reference sequence). V lost 1 base, J lost 13 bases, and 10 bases stayed unmatched. The entire variable domain, with the rest obtained from reference TRBV15 and TRBJ2-1, is as follows: DAMVIQNPRYQVTQFGKPVTLSCSQTLNHNVMYWYQQKSSQAPKLLFHYYDKDFNNEADTPDNFQSRRPNTSFCFLDIRSPGLGDTAMYLCATSRGVGLAGVVQFFGPGTRLTVL.

V gene TRBV28 combines with J gene TRBJ1-4; 9 bases map to TRBD1. This CDR3 comprises 15 residues. Germline V gene lookup returns CDR1 MDHEN and CDR2 SYDVKM. V trimming: 6 bases; J trimming: 3 bases; junction bases outside the gene matches: 5. This CDR3 reads CASSHRGPANEKLFF. For the CDR3, the DNA is TGTGCCAGCAGCCACAGGGGGCCGGCTAATGAAAAACTGTTTTTT.

The chain couples TRBV27 to TRBJ2-7; TRBD1 agrees at 11 bases. The V and J ends lost 5 bases and 5 bases, in that order; junction bases with no gene match: 5. The CDR3 is 14 amino acids. Per the germline V gene, CDR1 is MNHEY and CDR2 is SMNVEV (reference sequence). DNA of the CDR3: TGTGCCAGCAGTCCGGGACAGGGGGTCCACGAGCAGTACTTC. Protein: CASSPGQGVHEQYF.

V gene TRBV3-1 (or the pseudogene TRBV3-2) combines with J gene TRBJ2-7; D is uncertain. The CDR3 runs 16 residues. In germline, CDR1 is LGHDT, CDR2 YNNKEL (reference sequence). V lost 4 bases to trimming and J lost 0 bases, with 16 bases between them. CDR3 bases: TGTGCCAGCAGCCCCATTGACGGGTCCGACTCCTACGAGCAGTACTTC. It specifies CASSPIDGSDSYEQYF.

This clone was seen only once. This chain uses TRBV20-1 with TRBJ2-7; 9 nucleotides align to TRBD2. CDR3 length equals 13 residues. Looked up from germline, CDR1 is DFQATT and CDR2 is SNEGSKA (reference sequence). J lost 3 bases, V lost 3 bases, and 3 bases had no gene match. The CDR3 protein is CSASSGSGYEQYF. The CDR3 DNA reads as TGCAGTGCTAGTAGCGGGAGCGGCTACGAGCAGTACTTC.

This chain connects TRBV4-1 to TRBJ1-5; the D is unclear. The CDR3 has 14 amino acids. CDR1 and CDR2 (germline): MGHRA, YSYEKL. The ends were cut back, 1 base at V and 3 bases at J, with 7 bases in the middle. CDR3 loop: CASSQVSNNQPQHF. The CDR3 coding sequence is TGCGCCAGCAGCCAAGTGAGCAACAATCAGCCCCAGCATTTT.

The CDR3 sequence is CAISESDRTTNYGYTF. The CDR3 coding sequence is TGTGCCATCAGTGAGTCAGATAGAACCACTAACTATGGCTACACCTTC. The chain joins TRBV10-3 to TRBJ1-2; no clear D. The CDR3 covers 16 residues. Trimming took 0 bases from V and 0 from J, leaving 11 bases between them. Germline assignment: CDR1 ENHRY and CDR2 SYGVKD.

The chain carries TRBV6-1 and TRBJ2-1; no definite D call. Germline loops: CDR1 MNHNS, CDR2 SASEGT. V was clipped by 1 base and J by 1 base, with 11 bases between them. This CDR3 contains 16 residues. The CDR3 region has the DNA TGTGCCAGCAGTGAAGAAGGCGGCGGATCCTACAATGAGCAGTTCTTC. It is translated as CASSEEGGGSYNEQFF.